This T cell receptor (beta chain) came from a study of beta chain features in type 1 diabetes. Study-level findings and limits: People with Type 1 diabetes carried modestly yet significantly shorter TCRB CDR3s in all four CD4+ subsets.

In this sample, this clone turned up a few times. Its target is not known. Isolated RNA was reverse transcribed in full, so expressed TCRB transcripts were sequenced. Some clones are missing from TCRdb's copy, which holds only in-frame ones; the method was immunoSEQ multiplex PCR. The table lists approximately 150,000 clones, about 10% of them singletons. J was trimmed by 5 bases and V by 6 bases; bases with no gene match: 7. Germline loops: CDR1 SNHLY, CDR2 FYNNEI. The length of the CDR3 is 14 residues. The source is a man aged 18 to 30 in good health. Sequenced material: naive CD4+ T cells from blood. V is TRBV2 and J is TRBJ1-1; 9 nucleotides line up with TRBD1. In nucleotides, the CDR3 is TGTGCCAGCAGAACGACACAGGGGGCTACTGAAGCTTTCTTT. It specifies CASRTTQGATEAFF.